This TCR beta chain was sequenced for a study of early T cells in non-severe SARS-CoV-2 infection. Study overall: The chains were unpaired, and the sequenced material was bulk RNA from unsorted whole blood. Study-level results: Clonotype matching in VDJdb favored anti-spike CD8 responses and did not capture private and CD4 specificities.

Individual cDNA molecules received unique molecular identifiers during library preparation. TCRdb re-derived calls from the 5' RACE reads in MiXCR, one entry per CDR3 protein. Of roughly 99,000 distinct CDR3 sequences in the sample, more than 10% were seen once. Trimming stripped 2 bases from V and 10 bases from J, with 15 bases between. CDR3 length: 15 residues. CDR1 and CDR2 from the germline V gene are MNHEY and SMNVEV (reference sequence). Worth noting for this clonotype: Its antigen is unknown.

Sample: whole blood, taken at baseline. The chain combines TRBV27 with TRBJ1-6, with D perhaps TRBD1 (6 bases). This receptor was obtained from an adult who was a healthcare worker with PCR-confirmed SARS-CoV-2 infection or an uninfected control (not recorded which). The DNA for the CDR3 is TGTGCCAGCAGTTTAGAGGGACAAAGAATGTCACCCCTCCACTTT. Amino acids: CASSLEGQRMSPLHF.